These 6 T cell receptor beta chains originate from one sample sequenced in a study of technical replicates of blood from a few donors (TCRdb year 2017). Library generation was performed with the immunoSEQ multiplex PCR assay. TCRdb mirrors the immuneACCESS table, restricted to in-frame sequences. Some clones are absent from its copies; in checked studies, under half trace to an unresolved V gene, and the reason for the others is unknown. The sample profile shows tens of thousands of clones; 90% to 95% of them were found once. The ten largest clones capture 4.5% to 5% of the sample. Sample: PBMCs. The receptor set was obtained from a human donor in good health. Some clones in this sample may be carry-over from other donors' samples.

The chain combines TRBV6-1 with TRBJ2-7, with 11 bases lining up with TRBD2. From germline, CDR1 is MNHNS and CDR2 SASEGT. This CDR3 contains 14 residues. Losses at the gene ends were 11 bases for V and 4 bases for J; bases not matched to a gene: 10. CDR3 coding DNA: TGTGCCGCCCAACTTACTAGCGGGAGTTACGAGCAGTACTTC. Its protein product is CAAQLTSGSYEQYF.

This clone was seen once. This chain joins TRBV7-2 and TRBJ1-5; TRBD1 matches 9 bases. Germline V gives CDR1 SGHTA, CDR2 FQGNSA. The CDR3 is 16 residues long. V lost 6 bases and J lost 2; bases outside the gene matches: 8. The CDR3 region is CASRGTGTFGNQPQHF. CDR3 DNA: TGTGCCAGCAGAGGGACAGGGACATTTGGCAATCAGCCCCAGCATTTT.

The rearrangement links TRBV7-9 to TRBJ2-2, with 8 bases that match TRBD1. The CDR3 sequence is 17 residues long. The V gene end was trimmed by 5 bases and the J gene end by 0 bases; junction bases not matched to a gene: 8. Germline CDR1 is SEHNR and CDR2 is FQNEAQ (reference sequence). The CDR3 bases are TGTGCCAGCAGCACAACTCGACAGGGGACGAACACCGGGGAGCTGTTTTTT. It is translated as CASSTTRQGTNTGELFF.

The V call is TRBV7-3, the J call TRBJ2-2; 9 bases are shared with TRBD1. The CDR3 is 15 residues long. Germline V gene sequence: CDR1 SGHTA, CDR2 FQGTGA. The V and J ends lost 0 bases and 6 bases, in that order; junction bases with no gene match: 2. In nucleotides, the CDR3 is TGTGCCAGCAGCTTAACGGGGACAGGGTCCGGGGAGCTGTTTTTT. Encoded protein: CASSLTGTGSGELFF.

The chain employs TRBV5-6 and TRBJ1-2; no definite D call. The CDR3 consists of 13 residues. Trimming removed 9 bases from V and 7 bases from J, with 19 bases in between. Germline-derived CDR1 and CDR2 are SGHDT and YYEEEE. The CDR3, as DNA: TGTGCCACGCGCGCCCCGGGAATTGTTGGCTACACCTTC. The encoded protein is CATRAPGIVGYTF. Supplemented by reference TRBV5-6 and TRBJ1-2, the full variable domain reads DAGVTQSPTHLIKTRGQQVTLRCSPKSGHDTVSWYQQALGQGPQFIFQYYEEEERQRGNFPDRFSGHQFPNYSSELNVNALLLGDSALYLCATRAPGIVGYTFGSGTRLTVV.

The V gene is TRBV19, the J gene TRBJ1-2; 9 nucleotides align to TRBD1. Unmatched junction bases numbered 9, after V lost 5 bases and J lost 8 bases. Germline lookup yields CDR1 LNHDA and CDR2 SQIVND (reference sequence). The CDR3 is 14 amino acids. The CDR3, as DNA: TGTGCCAGTAGTTTACAGGGGGCGACTGGAGGCTACACCTTC. The encoded protein is CASSLQGATGGYTF.